This TCR beta chain was captured by sequencing in a study of T cells in tuberculosis. Per germline, CDR1 LNHDA and CDR2 SQIVND (reference sequence). The V gene lost 6 bases and the J gene lost 5 bases, with 14 bases spanning the gap. The CDR3 runs 13 residues. Some clones are missing from TCRdb's copy, which holds only in-frame ones; the method was immunoSEQ multiplex PCR. Found here are roughly 35,000 clones, over 90% of them singletons; the top ten hold roughly 7.2%. This TCR was recovered from a donor aged 10 to 29 with latent tuberculosis or without tuberculosis infection. The sample consisted of PBMCs. The chain has TRBV19 and TRBJ2-7; D may be TRBD1 (6 bases). This chain's CDR3 is CASSRDTPDEQYF. CDR3 in DNA: TGTGCCAGTAGCCGGGACACCCCAGACGAGCAGTACTTC.